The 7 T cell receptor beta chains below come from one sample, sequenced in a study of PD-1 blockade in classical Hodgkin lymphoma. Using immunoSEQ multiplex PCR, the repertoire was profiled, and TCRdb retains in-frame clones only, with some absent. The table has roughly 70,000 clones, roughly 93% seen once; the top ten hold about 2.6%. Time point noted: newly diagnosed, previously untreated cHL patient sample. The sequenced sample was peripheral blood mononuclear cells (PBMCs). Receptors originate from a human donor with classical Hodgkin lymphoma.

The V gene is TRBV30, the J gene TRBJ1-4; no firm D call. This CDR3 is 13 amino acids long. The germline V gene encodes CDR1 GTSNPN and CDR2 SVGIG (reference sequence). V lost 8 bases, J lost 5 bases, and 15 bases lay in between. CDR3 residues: CAADLTGNEKLFF. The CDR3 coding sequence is TGTGCCGCAGACCTGACGGGCAATGAAAAACTGTTTTTT.

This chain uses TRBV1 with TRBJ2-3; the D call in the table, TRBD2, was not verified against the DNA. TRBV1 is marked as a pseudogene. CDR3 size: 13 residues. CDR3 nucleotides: TGCACCAGCAGAGCGACTAGCACAGATACGCAGTATTTT. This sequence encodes CTSRATSTDTQYF.

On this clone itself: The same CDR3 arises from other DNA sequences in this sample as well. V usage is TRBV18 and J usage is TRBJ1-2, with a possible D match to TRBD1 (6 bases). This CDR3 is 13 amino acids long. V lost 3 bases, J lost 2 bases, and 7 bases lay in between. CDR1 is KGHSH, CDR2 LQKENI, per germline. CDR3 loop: CASSPDRNYGYTF. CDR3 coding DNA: TGTGCCAGCTCACCGGACAGAAACTATGGCTACACCTTC. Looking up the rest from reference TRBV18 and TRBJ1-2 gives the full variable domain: NAGVMQNPRHLVRRRGQEARLRCSPMKGHSHVYWYRQLPEEGLKFMVYLQKENIIDESGMPKERFSAEFPKEGPSILRIQQVVRGDSAAYFCASSPDRNYGYTFGSGTRLTVV.

The CDR3 sequence is CASSPILGGGGTQYF. CDR3 bases: TGTGCCAGCAGCCCAATCCTGGGAGGCGGGGGGACCCAGTACTTC. The chain carries TRBV7-2 and TRBJ2-5, with TRBD2 matching 7 bases. The CDR3 is 15 residues long. The trim removed 5 bases at V and 7 bases at J, leaving 13 bases unmatched. CDR1 is SGHTA and CDR2 is FQGNSA in the germline V gene.

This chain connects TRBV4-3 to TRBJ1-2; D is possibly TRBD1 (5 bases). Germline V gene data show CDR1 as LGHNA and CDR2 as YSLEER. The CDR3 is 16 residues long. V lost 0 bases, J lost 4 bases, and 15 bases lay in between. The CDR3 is CASSQDRTWGPYGYTF. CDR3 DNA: TGCGCCAGCAGCCAAGATAGGACGTGGGGCCCCTATGGCTACACCTTC.

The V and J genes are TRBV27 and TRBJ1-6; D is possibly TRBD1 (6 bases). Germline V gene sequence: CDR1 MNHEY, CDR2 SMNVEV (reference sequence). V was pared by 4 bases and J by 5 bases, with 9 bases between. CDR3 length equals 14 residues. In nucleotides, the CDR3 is TGTGCCAGCAGTTCTTGGACAGATAATTCACCCCTCCACTTT. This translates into CASSSWTDNSPLHF.

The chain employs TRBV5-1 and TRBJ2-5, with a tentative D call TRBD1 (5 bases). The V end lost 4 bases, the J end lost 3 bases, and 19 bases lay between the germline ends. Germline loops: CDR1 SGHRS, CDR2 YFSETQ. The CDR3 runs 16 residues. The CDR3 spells CASSKTGRGWEETQYF. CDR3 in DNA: TGCGCCAGCAGCAAAACAGGTCGTGGATGGGAAGAGACCCAGTACTTC.